The clone carrying this T cell receptor (beta chain) was seen only a few times. Its antigen is as yet unknown. MiXCR was run by TCRdb on the reads, yielding one entry per CDR3 protein. Of around 180,000 distinct CDR3 sequences listed, about 20% are singletons. The data were taken from a study of T cell repertoires in cytomegalovirus infection. General study results and limits: Individuals carrying CMV plus the relevant HLA were identified by cumulative frequency of public TCR beta families.

Sequencing was performed on PBMCs. The clonotype comes from a human donor in good health (CMV status not recorded). Some clones in this sample may be carry-over from other donors' samples.

CDR3 nucleotide sequence: TGTGCCACCAGCCGGTCGAACTATGGCTACACCTTC. Translated, it gives CATSRSNYGYTF. The chain employs TRBV15 and TRBJ1-2; D is unclear. The germline gives CDR1 LNHNV, CDR2 YYDKDF (reference sequence). Trimming took off 5 bases at V and 2 bases at J, with 6 bases between the two ends. The CDR3 runs 12 residues.